One sample yielded the 11 T cell receptor beta chains listed below, sequenced in a study of T cells after posttransplantation cyclophosphamide. Here immunoSEQ multiplex PCR was the method, and the copy in TCRdb shows in-frame clones only, minus some. The sample comprises fewer than 25,000 clones, roughly 83% of which are singletons, and about 6.3% rests with the top ten. Input material: PBMCs. These receptors were taken from a woman aged 60-75 years with a blood cancer, CMV-positive, and with a related stem cell donor.

The chain links TRBV6-6 to TRBJ2-3, with TRBD2 matching over 8 bases. The trim removed 6 bases at V and 2 bases at J, leaving 4 bases unmatched. Germline CDR1 and CDR2: MNHNY and SVGAGI (reference sequence). The CDR3 is 14 residues long. DNA of the CDR3: TGTGCCAGCAGCCGGGGGGGCCTCACAGATACGCAGTATTTT. Residues: CASSRGGLTDTQYF.

This clone has just one count. The V call is TRBV23-1, the J call TRBJ1-5; no definite D call. TRBV23-1 is annotated as an ORF whose role is uncertain. The V gene lost 0 bases and the J gene lost 6 bases, with 18 bases spanning the gap. The CDR3 consists of 17 residues. DNA for the CDR3: TGCGCCAGCAGTCAATCGGAAAGCCATCTCCGGGGTCAGCCCCAGCATTTT. Residues: CASSQSESHLRGQPQHF.

As regards this clone: One junction end disagrees with the germline gene, perhaps due to a read error. The genes are TRBV7-7 and TRBJ2-5; TRBD2 matches at 9 bases. The CDR3 has 16 amino acids. The germline V gene has CDR1 SSHAT and CDR2 FNYEAQ (reference sequence). DNA of the CDR3: TGTGCTAGCAGCTTATTGGTAGCGGGAGTTCTGGAGACCCAGTACTTC. This encodes CASSLLVAGVLETQYF.

The chain joins TRBV12-5 to TRBJ2-1; the match to TRBD2 covers 8 bases. The CDR3 is 17 amino acids. Trimming at V came to 2 bases and at J to 8 bases, leaving 14 bases not matched to a gene. Per germline, CDR1 LGHNT and CDR2 FRNRAP. The CDR3 sequence is CASGLKFSGGPKDEQFF. The CDR3 DNA reads as TGTGCTAGTGGTTTGAAATTTTCGGGAGGGCCTAAGGATGAGCAGTTCTTC.

The chain employs TRBV18 and TRBJ2-3; 9 bases fit TRBD2. Germline V gene data show CDR1 as KGHSH and CDR2 as LQKENI. This CDR3 contains 15 residues. V shed 5 bases and J 0 bases; nucleotides not matched to a gene: 3. CDR3 coding DNA: TGTGCCAGCTCATTCACTAGCGGGAGCACAGATACGCAGTATTTT. It codes for CASSFTSGSTDTQYF.

The chain links TRBV5-5 to TRBJ1-2; 9 positions agree with TRBD1. The CDR3 extends over 14 amino acids. From germline, CDR1 is SGHKS and CDR2 YYEKEE (reference sequence). The V gene end was trimmed by 5 bases and the J gene end by 7 bases; junction bases not matched to a gene: 9. The CDR3 DNA follows: TGTGCCAGCAGTCTACAGGGGGCATATGGTGGCTACACCTTC. Translated, it gives CASSLQGAYGGYTF.

V gene TRBV30 combines with J gene TRBJ1-2; 11 bases agree with TRBD1. Germline loops: CDR1 GTSNPN, CDR2 SVGIG (reference sequence). V lost 8 bases, J lost 4 bases, and 9 bases stayed unmatched. This CDR3 is 14 amino acids long. In nucleotides, the CDR3 is TGTGCCCTCTCGCTAGGACAGGGGGCCTATGGCTACACCTTC. Its translation: CALSLGQGAYGYTF.

The sample holds a few counts of this clone. This chain uses TRBV7-9 with TRBJ2-3, with 8 bases lining up with TRBD2. CDR1 SEHNR and CDR2 FQNEAQ come from the germline V gene (reference sequence). This CDR3 contains 18 residues. V dropped 2 bases and J dropped 7; count of bases not matched to a gene: 17. CDR3 protein: CASSLLELAGSQAYTQYF. The CDR3, as DNA: TGTGCCAGCAGCTTACTAGAGCTAGCGGGCTCTCAAGCTTATACGCAGTATTTT.

The table lists this clone with a count of one. This chain uses TRBV5-1 with TRBJ2-1; D is possibly TRBD2 (5 bases). Per the germline V gene, CDR1 is SGHRS and CDR2 is YFSETQ. V was clipped by 7 bases and J by 5 bases, with 22 bases between them. The length of the CDR3 is 16 residues. The CDR3 reads CASQDGSSGYDNEQFF. In DNA, the CDR3 is TGCGCCAGCCAAGACGGGTCCAGCGGTTACGACAATGAGCAGTTCTTC.

V usage is TRBV11-2 and J usage is TRBJ1-3; D is undetermined. Germline V lookup: CDR1 SGHAT, CDR2 FQNNGV. The CDR3 sequence is 13 residues long. The V and J ends lost 6 bases and 2 bases respectively, with 8 bases between them. CDR3 bases: TGTGCCAGCAGGGGAGTGGCTGGAAACACCATATATTTT. It encodes CASRGVAGNTIYF.

This rearrangement joins TRBV29-1 to TRBJ2-1; TRBD2 matches 8 bases. Per the germline V gene, CDR1 is SQVTM and CDR2 is ANQGSEA. This CDR3 comprises 13 residues. The junction had 10 bases not matched to a gene; V was cut back by 7 bases and J by 8 bases. CDR3: CSASSGIRYEQFF. The CDR3 DNA reads as TGCAGCGCAAGTAGCGGGATCAGGTATGAGCAGTTCTTC.